This TCR beta chain came from a study of blood T cells in healthy people across ages. About this clonotype itself: This may come from a read error, since a much larger clone is one base off.

Then a second PCR, running about 6 to 11 cycles, was carried out with a sample-barcoded 5' primer and a J-beta primer mix. TCRdb re-analysed the 5' RACE reads in MiXCR, keeping a single row per CDR3 protein. The table records 650,000 or so distinct CDR3 sequences, around 52% of them present only once. Germline V gene data show CDR1 as SSHAT and CDR2 as FNYEAQ (reference sequence). This CDR3 comprises 17 residues. The material sequenced was blood. The chain has TRBV7-7 and TRBJ2-2; possibly TRBD1 or TRBD2 for D (6 bases each). This receptor was identified in a woman over 75 in good health. The CDR3: CASGLAPGQGRTGELFF. The DNA for the CDR3 is TGTGCTAGCGGCTTAGCCCCGGGGCAGGGGCGAACCGGGGAGCTGTTTTTT.